The entry below gives a single T cell receptor beta chain sequence along with its context. It has no known antigen specificity. Sequence at one end of the junction differs from germline and may be a read error. Total RNA and DNA were co-extracted from roughly 20-30 mg of bulk tissue with the AllPrep DNA/RNA mini kit, without cell sorting. Between November 2015 and early 2016, a handful of patients in China with histopathologically diagnosed primary liver carcinoma had their tumors surgically resected. At the time of sampling, the patients were treatment-naive and had chronic HBV infection. Five spatially separated regions were sampled per tumor: superior, inferior, left-lateral and right-lateral poles, plus the tumor centre. Histology showed that every tumor sample contained more than 80% viable tumor cells. Each fresh piece of tumor and adjacent tissue was cut in two, with one half stored in RNAlater at -80 degrees C and the other half sent for histology.

Using a constant-region primer and ProtoScript II reverse transcriptase, TCRbeta-specific cDNA was reverse-transcribed from 500 to 650 ng total RNA. The TCRbeta libraries were prepared through three rounds of nested multiplex PCR following a slightly modified ARM-PCR procedure. Multiplex TRBV1-TRBV30 forward primers and a Cbeta reverse primer were used in the first two PCR rounds, each of which was run for around 9 cycles. Sample barcodes and Illumina adapters were attached in a final 25-cycle PCR using Deep VentR polymerase. Before sequencing, amplicons of 200-500 bp were purified from gel using a QIAquick gel extraction kit. An Illumina HiSeq 2500 was used to sequence the TCRbeta amplicons with 250-bp paired-end reads. The study's processing was this. To recover full CDR3 sequences, reads were quality-trimmed using Trimmomatic v0.33 and paired reads were then merged using FLASH v1.2.11. MiGEC v1.2.1b assigned V, D and J germline segments to the rearranged TCRbeta sequences. VDJtools v1.0.0 computed clonotype statistics and Shannon-Wiener diversity indices. Except for diversity analysis, only each sample's 250 most abundant clonotypes were used in subsequent analyses to reduce sampling bias. The raw public reads went through TCRdb reprocessing: fastp at Q25, MiXCR clone calling, in-frame beta chains kept. Rows with one shared CDR3 protein collapse into an entry with the most common genes and DNA. The V and J calls follow TCRdb's processing rather than the paper's. The sample includes tens of thousands of distinct CDR3 sequences, with 65% to 80% observed a single time. The ten top clones hold roughly 19% of the sample.

The data belong to a study of tumor-infiltrating lymphocytes in primary liver carcinoma (dated by TCRdb to between 2016 and 2019). With respect to the entire study: The five patients, three men and two women aged 30 to 69 years, had hepatocellular carcinoma (four) or combined HCC and intrahepatic cholangiocarcinoma (one). The tumors of the five patients were staged as T1-T3 N0M0, with maximum diameters ranging from roughly 4 to 10 cm. Technical replicate repertoires showed high reproducibility, with mean shared-clone rates roughly 0.88 and correlation coefficients above 0.95. A total of roughly 35 specimens from 5 patients underwent TCRbeta repertoire sequencing, comprising some 25 tumor regions, 5 adjacent noncancerous liver tissues and 5 peripheral blood samples. To link TCRbeta repertoire diversity with the local molecular phenotype, the 25 tumor region samples were profiled using Agilent mRNA microarrays. TCRbeta repertoire sequencing, expression microarrays and whole-exome sequencing were combined in the study across five regions of each liver tumor, with adjacent normal tissue and blood also included. Each sample produced about 3.5 to 7.5 million productive TCRbeta reads, and read depth showed no significant difference between tissue types.

Here is what the overall study found, with its caveats: A significantly larger repertoire fraction was made up by the top 250 clones in tumors than in blood (p = 0.039). Only roughly 7-25% of top clones appeared in all five regions of a tumor, which suggests that tumor-infiltrating T cells are spatially heterogeneous. Consistent with antigen-driven expansion, pairs of tumor regions showed higher repertoire overlap (mean roughly 36%) than either tumor-adjacent pairs (approximately 17%) or tumor-blood pairs (roughly 14%). The study included only four to six patients, and the authors note findings should be validated in a larger study. Only the TCR beta chain was sequenced, so true repertoire diversity is likely underestimated because unpaired alpha chains were not captured. Because the samples were bulk and unsorted, CD4+ and CD8+ T cell repertoires could not be compared.

The CDR3 contains 15 residues, cysteine and phenylalanine counted. The DNA shown is the 45-base CDR3, in frame from base 1. From the germline V gene, CDR1 is SGHVS and CDR2 is FQNEAQ. The receptor's source is a man between 35 and 55 years old with primary liver carcinoma and hepatitis B virus infection. The sequence joins TRBV7-8 to TRBJ1-2; too little of a D gene remains to name it. Specimen: liver tumor tissue from sampling region 1. Read against the paper, the sample's cell subset or site label means: tumor region T1, superior pole. The nucleotides are TGTGCCAGCAGCTGTCGGATAGGGAACCACTATGGCTACACCTTT. The encoded protein is CASSCRIGNHYGYTF.